These 15 T cell receptor beta chains were all obtained from the same sample, sequenced in a study of T cell responses to AZD1222 COVID-19 vaccine. Repertoires were generated with immunoSEQ multiplex PCR, while TCRdb's copy carries only in-frame clones and drops some. The data contain 250,000 to 300,000 clones, around 93% of them singletons. Sample: peripheral blood, taken 28 days after the second AZD1222 dose. The receptors stem from an adult who received the AZD1222 COVID-19 vaccine.

CDR3 sequence (DNA): TGTGCCAGCAGCGAGCCAACGGGAAACACCATATATTTT. This sequence encodes CASSEPTGNTIYF. The V call is TRBV7-6, the J call TRBJ1-3; D unclear. Germline V gives CDR1 SGHVS, CDR2 FNYEAQ. The CDR3 consists of 13 residues. Trimming shortened V by 5 bases and J by 4 bases, and 9 bases separated the two germline ends.

The chain carries TRBV5-1 and TRBJ2-6; D call uncertain. V gave up 2 bases and J gave up 1 base, with 7 bases separating them. CDR1 is SGHRS and CDR2 is YFSETQ in the germline V gene. The CDR3 has 15 amino acids. CDR3 protein: CASSLTVSGANVLTF. DNA for the CDR3: TGCGCCAGCAGCTTAACAGTGTCTGGGGCCAACGTCCTGACTTTC.

The V and J genes are TRBV9 and TRBJ1-5; D uncertain. There are 12 residues in the CDR3. Germline CDR1 SGDLS, CDR2 YYNGEE. The V and J ends lost 7 bases and 2 bases respectively, with 7 bases between them. CDR3 protein: CASGRGNQPQHF. The CDR3 bases are TGTGCCAGCGGAAGGGGCAATCAGCCCCAGCATTTT.

Only one count was recorded for this clone. This chain uses TRBV12-3 or TRBV12-4 with TRBJ1-1; TRBD1 is a possible D gene (5 bases). The V gene lost 6 bases and the J gene lost 4 bases, with 9 bases spanning the gap. The CDR3 runs 12 residues. The CDR3 here is CASSLGVTEAFF. CDR3 DNA: TGTGCCAGCAGCCTGGGGGTCACTGAAGCTTTCTTT.

This rearrangement joins TRBV6-2 or TRBV6-3 to TRBJ2-7; a possible D gene is TRBD2 (5 bases). The CDR3 extends over 14 amino acids. V was shortened by 6 bases and J by 2 bases, with 14 bases between the two germline ends. Germline V CDR1 and CDR2: MNHEY, SVGEGT. In DNA form, the CDR3 reads TGTGCCAGCAGCGGACTCCTCGAACCCTACGAGCAGTACTTC. Its protein product is CASSGLLEPYEQYF.

The V and J genes are TRBV4-2 and TRBJ2-7; D is uncertain. Trimming pared 3 bases from V and 3 bases from J, leaving 21 bases between. CDR1 and CDR2 from the germline V gene are LGHNA and YNFKEQ. This CDR3 has 17 residues. This CDR3 reads CASSQDGSQLLYYEQYF. The CDR3 nucleotides read TGTGCCAGCAGCCAGGACGGGTCACAGCTCCTTTACTACGAGCAGTACTTC.

This clone was detected a few times. The chain couples TRBV7-9 to TRBJ1-3; D unclear. The germline CDR1 and CDR2 sequences are SEHNR and FQNEAQ (reference sequence). The CDR3 length is 16 residues. The V end lost 6 bases, the J end lost 0 bases, and 15 bases lay between the germline ends. The CDR3 coding sequence is TGTGCCAGCAGTCAAGCTAGGGCTTCCTCTGGAAACACCATATATTTT. It codes for CASSQARASSGNTIYF.

The chain employs TRBV6-5 and TRBJ2-3; 9 bases line up with TRBD2. The length of the CDR3 is 15 residues. The J segment lost 4 bases and the V segment lost 6 bases, leaving 8 bases of the junction unmatched. CDR1 and CDR2 from the germline V gene are MNHEY and SVGAGI. As DNA, the CDR3 is TGTGCCAGCAGCACGACTAGCGGATTCGCAGATACGCAGTATTTT. Protein product: CASSTTSGFADTQYF.

The chain employs TRBV9 and TRBJ2-1; weak D call: TRBD2 (5 bases). Germline V lookup: CDR1 SGDLS, CDR2 YYNGEE. V gave up 2 bases and J gave up 4 bases, with 13 bases separating them. This CDR3 comprises 15 residues. The CDR3 sequence is CASSVRLADYNEQFF. In DNA, the CDR3 is TGTGCCAGCAGCGTGCGGCTAGCAGATTACAATGAGCAGTTCTTC.

V and J are TRBV6-2 or TRBV6-3 and TRBJ1-2, with D unclear. The CDR3 loop spans 12 amino acids. V was trimmed by 3 bases and J by 8 bases, leaving 10 bases between them. Germline V gives CDR1 MNHEY, CDR2 SVGEGT. The DNA for the CDR3 is TGTGCCAGCAGTTATGGGCTCCCGGGCTACACCTTC. Amino acid sequence: CASSYGLPGYTF.

The CDR3, as DNA: TGTGCCAGCAGCTCCCAGAAGGGGAACGGGGAGCTGTTTTTT. Translation: CASSSQKGNGELFF. The chain recombines TRBV7-2 with TRBJ2-2; TRBD1 might be the D (5 bases). Germline assignment: CDR1 SGHTA and CDR2 FQGNSA. This CDR3 is built from 14 residues. V shed 4 bases and J shed 7 bases, with 13 bases lying between them.

The chain combines TRBV30 with TRBJ2-1; D may be TRBD1 (5 bases). V lost 0 bases and J lost 14, with 11 bases in between. CDR1 GTSNPN and CDR2 SVGIG come from the germline V gene (reference sequence). The CDR3 totals 11 residues. DNA for the CDR3: TGTGCCTGGAGTGTATCCGTAGGGGAGTTCTTC. Its protein product is CAWSVSVGEFF.

The chain employs TRBV5-1 and TRBJ1-6; 10 bases are shared with TRBD1. V lost 4 bases and J lost 8; bases outside the gene matches: 9. Germline V gives CDR1 SGHRS, CDR2 YFSETQ. The CDR3 covers 16 residues. The CDR3 protein is CASSLTRDRGHSPLHF. The CDR3, as DNA: TGCGCCAGCAGCCTGACCCGGGACAGGGGTCATTCACCCCTCCACTTT.

The V call is TRBV18, the J call TRBJ1-5, with 7 bases identical to TRBD1. The CDR3 is 15 residues long. With V trimmed by 1 base and J by 1 base, 1 base remained unmatched. Germline CDR1 KGHSH, CDR2 LQKENI. In DNA form, the CDR3 reads TGTGCCAGCTCACCACAGGGGGCAAGCAATCAGCCCCAGCATTTT. It specifies CASSPQGASNQPQHF.

V usage is TRBV11-1 and J usage is TRBJ2-1; D gene ambiguous. This CDR3 has 15 residues. V was trimmed by 3 bases and J by 5 bases, leaving 14 bases between them. Germline CDR1 and CDR2: SGHAT and FQDESV (reference sequence). The CDR3 nucleotides are TGTGCCAGCAGCTTCTCGGGTGAAGGCAACAATGAGCAGTTCTTC. It codes for CASSFSGEGNNEQFF.